Shown below are 27 T cell receptor beta chains from a single sample sequenced in a study of CD8 T cells in Susac syndrome. An amount of RNA that ranged from roughly 0.45 to 1 ug was reverse transcribed with random hexamers. TCRdb redid the calling of the immunoSEQ multiplex PCR reads with MiXCR, one entry per CDR3 protein. Of 150,000 to 190,000 distinct CDR3 sequences in the sample, about 94% were seen once. The sequencing sample was made of CD8+ T cells from PBMCs. Receptors originate from a human donor with multiple sclerosis.

This clonotype was seen only a few times. The chain couples TRBV27 to TRBJ2-7; weak D call: TRBD2 (6 bases). The V and J ends lost 3 bases and 6 bases respectively, with 12 bases between them. CDR1 MNHEY and CDR2 SMNVEV come from the germline V gene (reference sequence). This CDR3 contains 13 residues. CDR3 DNA: TGTGCCAGCAGTTTGGTGCGGGACTCCGAGCAGTACTTC. It codes for CASSLVRDSEQYF.

The rearrangement joins TRBV4-2 to TRBJ1-6; D is perhaps TRBD1 (5 bases). Germline lookup yields CDR1 LGHNA and CDR2 YNFKEQ. The V end lost 0 bases, the J end lost 15 bases, and 18 bases lay between the germline ends. This CDR3 region has 15 residues. Written as DNA, the CDR3 is TGTGCCAGCAGCCAAGATGAGGGGACCGCCACCGTCCTCCACTTT. This gives the protein CASSQDEGTATVLHF.

This chain connects TRBV15 to TRBJ2-1, with no clear D. From germline, CDR1 is LNHNV and CDR2 YYDKDF (reference sequence). The V and J ends lost 4 bases and 6 bases respectively, with 13 bases between them. The CDR3 extends over 14 amino acids. The chain's CDR3 is CATSKRGSSNEQFF. The CDR3 DNA reads as TGTGCCACCAGCAAACGAGGTTCGAGCAATGAGCAGTTCTTC.

The chain links TRBV12-3 or TRBV12-4 to TRBJ1-2; D unclear. There are 12 residues in the CDR3. Trimming left V 3 bases short and J 5 bases short, with 7 bases between. The CDR3 spells CASSFGSYGYTF. Written as DNA, the CDR3 is TGTGCCAGCAGTTTCGGGTCTTATGGCTACACCTTC.

This rearrangement joins TRBV24-1 to TRBJ2-3; D is tentatively TRBD1 or TRBD2 (5 bases each). The CDR3 runs to 14 residues. Per germline, CDR1 KGHDR and CDR2 SFDVKD. The V end was cut by 9 bases, the J end by 1 base, with 13 bases between. CDR3 residues: CATGGIGGTDTQYF. In DNA form, the CDR3 reads TGTGCCACCGGGGGAATCGGCGGCACAGATACGCAGTATTTT.

This chain joins TRBV4-1 and TRBJ2-1; TRBD1 matches 9 bases. J gave up 0 bases and V 4 bases, and 4 bases lay outside the gene matches. This CDR3 contains 16 residues. Germline CDR1 and CDR2: MGHRA and YSYEKL. The CDR3 nucleotides are TGCGCCAGCAGCCCTCTGACAGGGGGCTCCTACAATGAGCAGTTCTTC. Residues: CASSPLTGGSYNEQFF.

The chain recombines TRBV3-1 with TRBJ1-5, with D maybe TRBD1 (5 bases). CDR3 length: 13 residues. In germline, CDR1 is LGHDT, CDR2 YNNKEL (reference sequence). Trimming shortened V by 0 bases and J by 7 bases, and 7 bases separated the two germline ends. CDR3 protein: CASSQDRGQPQHF. The DNA for the CDR3 is TGTGCCAGCAGCCAAGATCGGGGGCAGCCCCAGCATTTT.

V is TRBV18 and J is TRBJ2-7, with 8 bases that match TRBD1. The CDR3 runs to 16 residues. Looked up from germline, CDR1 is KGHSH and CDR2 is LQKENI. Trimming at V came to 2 bases and at J to 3 bases, leaving 9 bases not matched to a gene. The CDR3: CASSPEDRANIYEQYF. CDR3 DNA: TGTGCCAGCTCACCAGAGGACAGGGCAAATATCTACGAGCAGTACTTC.

This chain joins TRBV9 and TRBJ2-7; D not resolved. This CDR3 spans 14 amino acids. V shed 0 bases and J shed 2 bases, with 9 bases lying between them. Germline V gene lookup returns CDR1 SGDLS and CDR2 YYNGEE. The DNA of the CDR3 is TGTGCCAGCAGCGTAGGGACCGTGACCTACGAGCAGTACTTC. It translates to CASSVGTVTYEQYF.

V gene TRBV13 combines with J gene TRBJ2-7; no firm D call. CDR1 PRHDT and CDR2 FYEKMQ come from the germline V gene (reference sequence). V lost 4 bases and J lost 4, with 8 bases in between. This CDR3 spans 12 amino acids. The CDR3 region has the DNA TGTGCCAGCAGCTCCACCGCGTACGAGCAGTACTTC. Translation gives CASSSTAYEQYF.

With regard to this clonotype: Compared with germline, one end of the junction differs, possibly owing to a read error. The genes are TRBV5-1 and TRBJ1-1; 7 nucleotides agree with TRBD1. The V gene's germline CDR1 is SGHRS and CDR2 YFSETQ. The CDR3 sequence is 17 residues long. CDR3 in amino acids: CASSLATLGQTNTEAFF. CDR3 sequence (DNA): TGCGCCAGCAGTTTGGCGACTTTGGGACAGACAAACACTGAAGCTTTCTTT.

The gene calls are TRBV4-1 and TRBJ2-5, with 11 bases that match TRBD2. The CDR3 sequence is 15 residues long. The ends lost 10 bases at V and 2 bases at J; junction bases unmatched: 9. The V gene's germline CDR1 is MGHRA and CDR2 YSYEKL. Here the CDR3 reads CATQASGGQQETQYF. As DNA, the CDR3 is TGCGCCACTCAAGCTAGCGGGGGGCAGCAAGAGACCCAGTACTTC.

The chain uses TRBV9 and TRBJ2-3; 8 bases match TRBD1. There are 16 residues in the CDR3. Germline trimming cut 0 bases from V and 2 bases from J; bases unmatched to any gene: 5. CDR1 SGDLS and CDR2 YYNGEE come from the germline V gene. The CDR3 DNA follows: TGTGCCAGCAGCGTAGGAGACAGGGGCAACACAGATACGCAGTATTTT. Protein sequence: CASSVGDRGNTDTQYF. The full variable domain, its missing parts supplied by reference TRBV9 and TRBJ2-3, is DSGVTQTPKHLITATGQRVTLRCSPRSGDLSVYWYQQSLDQGLQFLIQYYNGEERAKGNILERFSAQQFPDLHSELNLSSLELGDSALYFCASSVGDRGNTDTQYFGPGTRLTVL.

This chain uses TRBV9 with TRBJ2-1; TRBD2 matches 9 bases. Germline lookup yields CDR1 SGDLS and CDR2 YYNGEE. The CDR3 extends over 14 amino acids. V shed 3 bases, J shed 11 bases, and the junction held 9 bases outside the gene matches. Here the CDR3 reads CASSGSGGGIKQFF. CDR3 DNA: TGTGCCAGCAGCGGTAGCGGGGGAGGGATCAAGCAGTTCTTC. Based on the CDR3 plus reference TRBV9 and TRBJ2-1, the full variable domain is DSGVTQTPKHLITATGQRVTLRCSPRSGDLSVYWYQQSLDQGLQFLIQYYNGEERAKGNILERFSAQQFPDLHSELNLSSLELGDSALYFCASSGSGGGIKQFFGPGTRLTVL.

The sample holds one count of this clonotype. The chain carries TRBV2 and TRBJ2-4; no clear D. Trimming removed 8 bases at V and 1 base at J, with 6 bases between. The CDR3 is made up of 12 amino acids. The germline V gene encodes CDR1 SNHLY and CDR2 FYNNEI. The CDR3 DNA reads TGTGCCAGCCGTGTGGCCAAAAACATTCAGTACTTC. This sequence encodes CASRVAKNIQYF.

The chain employs TRBV11-1 and TRBJ2-5; D possibly corresponds to TRBD1 (6 bases). V gave up 0 bases and J gave up 4 bases, with 27 bases separating them. The germline gives CDR1 SGHAT, CDR2 FQDESV (reference sequence). This CDR3 is 20 amino acids long. The CDR3 bases are TGTGCCAGCAGCTTAGCGTGGACAGCCTTTAGGACTGAAACGGGAGAGACCCAGTACTTC. It yields the protein CASSLAWTAFRTETGETQYF.

The rearrangement links TRBV14 to TRBJ2-3, with TRBD2 identical over 7 bases. Trimming took 2 bases from V and 10 from J; bases not matched to a gene: 15. The CDR3 spans 16 residues. Germline assignment: CDR1 SGHDN and CDR2 FVKESK. The CDR3 DNA sequence: TGTGCCAGCAGCCAAAACCGGGACTACGCACAGATACCGCAGTATTTT. Translated, it gives CASSQNRDYAQIPQYF.

The V and J genes are TRBV29-1 and TRBJ1-1; D is unclear. This CDR3 region has 11 residues. CDR1 is SQVTM and CDR2 is ANQGSEA in the germline V gene. With 6 bases removed from V and 7 bases from J, the gap between germline ends came to 12 bases. CDR3 sequence (DNA): TGCAGCGTCCCTGACGGCCTTGAAGCTTTCTTT. Its translation: CSVPDGLEAFF.

The genes are TRBV9 and TRBJ1-1; D is uncertain. The ends were cut back, 4 bases at V and 1 base at J, with 17 bases in the middle. This CDR3 comprises 16 residues. CDR1 is SGDLS, CDR2 YYNGEE, per germline. CDR3 sequence (DNA): TGTGCCAGCAGCCCGATCGGCGGCTATACGAACACTGAAGCTTTCTTT. It yields the protein CASSPIGGYTNTEAFF.

The genes are TRBV27 and TRBJ1-3; D remains ambiguous. The CDR3 extends over 13 amino acids. CDR1 is MNHEY, CDR2 SMNVEV, per germline (reference sequence). Trimming left V 8 bases short and J 4 bases short, with 12 bases between. CDR3 sequence: CASREAFGNTIYF. CDR3 DNA: TGTGCCAGCCGGGAAGCGTTCGGAAACACCATATATTTT.

The CDR3 loop reads CASGGQGEFF. The CDR3 DNA reads as TGTGCCAGCGGGGGACAGGGAGAGTTCTTC. The chain has TRBV2 and TRBJ2-1; the match to TRBD1 covers 9 bases. CDR1 SNHLY and CDR2 FYNNEI come from the germline V gene. This CDR3 comprises 10 residues. The junction had 4 bases not matched to a gene; V was cut back by 8 bases and J by 14 bases.

The rearrangement joins TRBV19 to TRBJ2-1; TRBD2 matches 7 bases. CDR3 length equals 15 residues. The V gene's germline CDR1 is LNHDA and CDR2 SQIVND (reference sequence). V trimming: 4 bases; J trimming: 6 bases; junction bases outside the gene matches: 9. CDR3 in amino acids: CASSTIAGLSNEQFF. As DNA, the CDR3 is TGTGCCAGTAGTACTATAGCGGGTCTGAGCAATGAGCAGTTCTTC.

This chain uses TRBV20-1 with TRBJ2-7, with D unclear. CDR3 length equals 13 residues. Per germline, CDR1 DFQATT and CDR2 SNEGSKA (reference sequence). V gave up 1 base and J gave up 0 bases, with 7 bases separating them. CDR3 in DNA: TGCAGTGCTAGAGGTGTAGGCTCCTACGAGCAGTACTTC. It yields the protein CSARGVGSYEQYF.

The chain combines TRBV30 with TRBJ2-7; D could derive from TRBD1 or TRBD2 (5 bases each). The CDR3 sequence is 16 residues long. V was trimmed by 1 base and J by 4 bases, leaving 20 bases between them. In germline, CDR1 is GTSNPN, CDR2 SVGIG (reference sequence). CDR3 sequence reads: CAWSAFFTGPQYEQYF. In nucleotides, the CDR3 is TGTGCCTGGAGTGCGTTCTTTACGGGACCCCAATACGAGCAGTACTTC.

The chain employs TRBV24-1 and TRBJ2-2; no definite D call. The length of the CDR3 is 16 residues. Germline-derived CDR1 and CDR2 are KGHDR and SFDVKD. V was cut by 0 bases and J by 0 bases, with 7 bases left in between. The chain's CDR3 is CATSDLSSPNTGELFF. CDR3 bases: TGTGCCACCAGTGATTTGTCCAGCCCGAACACCGGGGAGCTGTTTTTT.

The chain links TRBV7-9 to TRBJ2-5; no definite D call. The length of the CDR3 is 16 residues. Germline V gene sequence: CDR1 SEHNR, CDR2 FQNEAQ (reference sequence). V was clipped by 6 bases and J by 5 bases, with 22 bases between them. The CDR3 loop reads CASSSTLLQDWETQYF. DNA for the CDR3: TGTGCCAGCAGTTCCACACTACTACAAGATTGGGAGACCCAGTACTTC.

This clonotype was seen only once. The chain has TRBV2 and TRBJ1-2; perhaps TRBD1 as D (5 bases). Trimming took 4 bases from V and 2 from J, leaving 5 bases between them. In germline, CDR1 is SNHLY, CDR2 FYNNEI. The CDR3 is 12 residues long. CDR3 sequence (DNA): TGTGCCAGCAGTGGGGACAACTATGGCTACACCTTC. This encodes CASSGDNYGYTF.